This TCR beta chain comes out of a study of tissue T cells after allogeneic stem cell transplantation. Notes on the study in general: This small cohort was clinically heterogeneous, and sampling depth was a limitation. Only a limited share of tissue TCRs appeared in blood or spleen. Shared clones across patients were few; motif clustering revealed tissue-specific shared signatures.

Germline assignment: CDR1 NSQYPW and CDR2 LRSPGD (reference sequence). The length of the CDR3 is 15 residues. V shed 2 bases and J 4 bases; nucleotides not matched to a gene: 4. Libraries were prepared by immunoSEQ multiplex PCR; TCRdb keeps only in-frame clonotypes and omits some of them. The table records about 8,700 clones, 35% to 50% of them present only once. Time point in this sample: mouse harvest day 7 after allogeneic transplant. The graft held 10^6 splenic CD5+ T cells and 10^7 T-cell-depleted bone marrow cells. About this clone itself: Its target is not known. Genes and germline come from the mouse. Read coverage stops 1 residue before the CDR3 terminus; the germline J gene supplies the remainder.

The source material was skin. The receptor's source is a female BALB/c mouse given C57BL/6 T cells with graft-versus-host disease after an allogeneic hematopoietic cell transplant. The chain has TRBV1 and TRBJ1-2; 10 nucleotides line up with TRBD1. The CDR3 region is CTCSARDRGSSDYTF. Incomplete CDR3 DNA: TGCACCTGCAGTGCAAGGGACAGGGGTAGCTCCGACTACACC.